The 24 T cell receptor beta chains below were found in one sample sequenced in a study of post-analysis software for immune sequencing data. Presence of unique molecular identifiers characterized the TCR beta cDNA libraries. TCRdb re-called the PCR reads with MiXCR, one entry per CDR3 protein. Of hundreds of thousands of distinct CDR3 sequences listed, 30% are singletons. These receptors' targets are unknown. The study's findings and limits: Patients showed TRBV5-6, TRBV5-1 and TRBV20-1 among five TRBV segments more frequent than in controls.

Sample: blood. All receptors derive from a girl aged 5 to 17 with multiple sclerosis.

There are a few counts of this clonotype. The chain links TRBV20-1 to TRBJ2-1, with TRBD2 as a possible D gene (6 bases). V lost 5 bases to trimming and J lost 6 bases, with 17 bases between them. The germline V gene encodes CDR1 DFQATT and CDR2 SNEGSKA (reference sequence). CDR3 length: 14 residues. The CDR3 DNA is TGCAGTGCTCCCAAGGGAGGTTGGTCCAATGAGCAGTTCTTC. Translation gives CSAPKGGWSNEQFF.

This clonotype was seen only a few times. J is TRBJ2-1 and V is TRBV28; the D gene is possibly TRBD2 (6 bases). CDR1 MDHEN and CDR2 SYDVKM come from the germline V gene. The CDR3 contains 15 residues. Trimming removed 4 bases from V and 2 bases from J, with 12 bases in between. The CDR3 is CASSYIGGAYNEQFF. The CDR3 DNA is TGTGCCAGCAGTTACATCGGGGGTGCCTACAATGAGCAGTTCTTC.

This chain uses TRBV5-6 with TRBJ1-1; D remains ambiguous. This CDR3 contains 13 residues. The V gene lost 8 bases and the J gene lost 1 base, with 12 bases spanning the gap. The germline V gene has CDR1 SGHDT and CDR2 YYEEEE. CDR3 residues: CASRRTWNTEAFF. DNA of the CDR3: TGTGCCAGTCGACGGACTTGGAACACTGAAGCTTTCTTT.

V gene TRBV4-3 combines with J gene TRBJ2-7; possibly TRBD1 for D (6 bases). The ends were cut back, 0 bases at V and 3 bases at J, with 18 bases in the middle. The CDR3 is 17 amino acids. The germline V gene has CDR1 LGHNA and CDR2 YSLEER. The chain's CDR3 is CASSQEMSGTYLYEQYF. As DNA, the CDR3 is TGCGCCAGCAGCCAAGAGATGTCGGGGACATACCTCTACGAGCAGTACTTC.

With regard to this clonotype: A much larger clone differs by one base, so this may be a read error. V usage is TRBV29-1 and J usage is TRBJ2-1; possibly TRBD1 for D (5 bases). CDR3 length equals 14 residues. Germline CDR1 SQVTM, CDR2 ANQGSEA. The chain's CDR3 is CSVDVSQGLGEQCF. The CDR3 nucleotides read TGCAGCGTTGATGTCTCGCAGGGTTTAGGTGAGCAGTGCTTC.

This rearrangement joins TRBV5-1 to TRBJ1-6, with TRBD1 as a possible D gene (5 bases). The CDR3 runs 13 residues. Germline-derived CDR1 and CDR2 are SGHRS and YFSETQ. Between the trimmed V and J ends, which lost 4 bases and 8 bases, there was a span of 10 bases. Here the CDR3 DNA reads TGCGCCAGCAGCCTGACAGAGGATTCACCCCTCCACTTT. Translation gives CASSLTEDSPLHF.

The chain is built from TRBV4-1 and TRBJ2-5; 7 bases match TRBD2. Losses at the gene ends were 1 base for V and 4 bases for J; bases not matched to a gene: 9. The CDR3 length is 16 residues. CDR1 is MGHRA, CDR2 YSYEKL, per germline. As DNA, the CDR3 is TGCGCCAGCAGCCAAGTTTTGACCTGGGAGGGAGAGACCCAGTACTTC. This translates into CASSQVLTWEGETQYF.

The chain is built from TRBV15 and TRBJ2-7, with 10 bases matching TRBD1. This CDR3 comprises 15 residues. V lost 2 bases, J lost 4 bases, and 5 bases stayed unmatched. CDR1 and CDR2 from the germline V gene are LNHNV and YYDKDF (reference sequence). The CDR3 is CATSRRPGQGYEQYF. The CDR3 DNA reads as TGTGCCACCAGCAGAAGACCGGGACAGGGGTACGAGCAGTACTTC.

This sequence joins TRBV14 and TRBJ2-5; D gene unclear. V shed 0 bases and J shed 11 bases, with 13 bases lying between them. The length of the CDR3 is 13 residues. The germline CDR1 and CDR2 sequences are SGHDN and FVKESK. Here the CDR3 DNA reads TGTGCCAGCAGCCAAGATTTGATATTTGAGCAGTACTTC. Its protein is CASSQDLIFEQYF.

The J gene is TRBJ2-1, the V gene TRBV11-3; 12 positions agree with TRBD2. The trim removed 0 bases at V and 6 bases at J, leaving 9 bases unmatched. This CDR3 has 18 residues. Germline V gene lookup returns CDR1 SGHNT and CDR2 YENEEA. The chain's CDR3 is CASSLDGTSGWMANEQFF. The CDR3 DNA sequence: TGTGCCAGCAGCTTAGATGGGACTAGCGGGTGGATGGCCAATGAGCAGTTCTTC.

The chain is built from TRBV4-1 and TRBJ2-3, with unresolved D. V was trimmed by 0 bases and J by 2 bases, leaving 9 bases between them. CDR3 length: 15 amino acids. Germline CDR1 is MGHRA and CDR2 is YSYEKL. The CDR3 spells CASSQEARFTDTQYF. The CDR3 DNA is TGCGCCAGCAGCCAAGAGGCCAGGTTCACAGATACGCAGTATTTT.

The chain uses TRBV5-1 and TRBJ2-3; D gene unclear. The CDR3 has 12 residues. V lost 4 bases and J 5 bases, leaving 8 bases between the germline ends. The germline V gene encodes CDR1 SGHRS and CDR2 YFSETQ. CDR3 nucleotides: TGCGCCAGCAGCCCCCTCATAGATACGCAGTATTTT. This encodes CASSPLIDTQYF.

The V and J genes are TRBV19 and TRBJ2-2, with 7 bases identical to TRBD1. CDR1 and CDR2 from the germline V gene are LNHDA and SQIVND (reference sequence). The CDR3 totals 14 residues. Trimming took 4 bases from V and 6 from J; bases not matched to a gene: 5. CDR3 sequence: CASSNTGVAGELFF. CDR3 sequence (DNA): TGTGCCAGTAGTAACACAGGGGTAGCCGGGGAGCTGTTTTTT. Full variable domain (rest looked up from reference TRBV19 and TRBJ2-2): DGGITQSPKYLFRKEGQNVTLSCEQNLNHDAMYWYRQDPGQGLRLIYYSQIVNDFQKGDIAEGYSVSREKKESFPLTVTSAQKNPTAFYLCASSNTGVAGELFFGEGSRLTVL.

This clonotype turned up a few times. This sequence joins TRBV12-3 or TRBV12-4 and TRBJ1-1, with D possibly matching TRBD1 (6 bases). The CDR3 extends over 17 amino acids. V lost 5 bases, J lost 3 bases, and 22 bases lay in between. Here the CDR3 reads CASSRQPGAQGYTEAFF. For the CDR3, the DNA is TGTGCCAGCAGTCGCCAGCCGGGGGCTCAGGGGTACACTGAAGCTTTCTTT.

This sequence joins TRBV9 and TRBJ2-1; perhaps TRBD2 as D (6 bases). The V and J ends lost 3 bases and 15 bases respectively, with 22 bases between them. Germline V lookup: CDR1 SGDLS, CDR2 YYNGEE. This CDR3 comprises 14 residues. The CDR3 nucleotides are TGTGCCAGCAGCGAGCATACCCCTGCGGGGACTTCGTTCTTC. Translation: CASSEHTPAGTSFF.

This clonotype appeared a few times. This sequence joins TRBV7-9 and TRBJ2-1; D not resolved. The V end lost 1 base, the J end lost 9 bases, and 7 bases lay between the germline ends. The germline gives CDR1 SEHNR, CDR2 FQNEAQ (reference sequence). The CDR3 has 12 residues. CDR3: CASSLDTREQFF. CDR3 DNA: TGTGCCAGCAGCTTAGACACTCGTGAGCAGTTCTTC.

The V and J genes are TRBV6-6 and TRBJ2-2, with D hard to call. The CDR3 covers 12 residues. Trimming stripped 6 bases from V and 10 bases from J, with 12 bases between. CDR1 is MNHNY and CDR2 is SVGAGI in the germline V gene (reference sequence). CDR3 sequence: CASRSDRSELFF. CDR3 nucleotide sequence: TGTGCCAGCAGATCGGACCGTTCGGAGCTGTTTTTT.

V usage is TRBV15 and J usage is TRBJ2-7, with a weak D call TRBD2 (5 bases). Germline CDR1 is LNHNV and CDR2 is YYDKDF (reference sequence). The V gene lost 3 bases and the J gene lost 12 bases, with 18 bases spanning the gap. This CDR3 contains 13 residues. The CDR3 spells CATSRRGGETRYF. In DNA form, the CDR3 reads TGTGCCACCAGCAGGAGAGGAGGAGAGACCCGGTACTTC.

This clonotype was detected ten times or more. This sequence joins TRBV5-1 and TRBJ2-5; 8 nucleotides match TRBD2. Germline V CDR1 and CDR2: SGHRS, YFSETQ. This CDR3 contains 14 residues. V trimming: 0 bases; J trimming: 5 bases; junction bases outside the gene matches: 3. CDR3 sequence reads: CASSLDSGAETQYF. CDR3 bases: TGCGCCAGCAGCTTGGATAGCGGGGCTGAGACCCAGTACTTC.

The V and J genes are TRBV4-1 and TRBJ2-4; the D gene is possibly TRBD2 (6 bases). CDR1 is MGHRA and CDR2 is YSYEKL in the germline V gene. This CDR3 is built from 16 residues. The germline V and J ends were trimmed by 0 bases and 3 bases, with 12 bases remaining between them. CDR3 residues: CASSQEGGWVKNIQYF. The CDR3 bases are TGCGCCAGCAGCCAAGAGGGAGGATGGGTCAAAAACATTCAGTACTTC.

The sample holds a few counts of this clonotype. V gene TRBV20-1 combines with J gene TRBJ2-6; maybe TRBD1 (5 bases). This CDR3 is 13 amino acids long. With 5 bases removed from V and 4 bases from J, the gap between germline ends came to 9 bases. Looked up from germline, CDR1 is DFQATT and CDR2 is SNEGSKA (reference sequence). The CDR3 loop is CSAFQGGANVLTF. CDR3 DNA: TGCAGTGCTTTCCAGGGCGGGGCCAACGTCCTGACTTTC.

About this clonotype itself: This may stem from a read error, because a much larger clone lies one nucleotide away. The CDR3 sequence is CSALRDSQETQFF. CDR3 nucleotide sequence: TGCAGCGCTTTACGGGACAGTCAAGAGACCCAGTTCTTC. V gene TRBV29-1 combines with J gene TRBJ2-5, with 7 bases that match TRBD1. Near its end, the DNA agrees better with TRBJ2-1, so the J call may be wrong. Germline V CDR1 and CDR2: SQVTM, ANQGSEA. The CDR3 runs to 13 residues.

The J gene is TRBJ1-1, the V gene TRBV20-1; D is possibly TRBD1 (6 bases). The V and J ends lost 1 base and 1 base respectively, with 16 bases between them. The germline gives CDR1 DFQATT, CDR2 SNEGSKA (reference sequence). This CDR3 comprises 16 residues. The CDR3 loop reads CSARAPWLGANTEAFF. The CDR3 DNA follows: TGCAGTGCTAGAGCCCCTTGGTTGGGGGCGAACACTGAAGCTTTCTTT.

This chain links TRBV7-2 with TRBJ2-1, with D possibly called TRBD1 or TRBD2 (5 bases each). This CDR3 is 15 amino acids long. The ends were cut back, 3 bases at V and 3 bases at J, with 12 bases in the middle. Germline lookup yields CDR1 SGHTA and CDR2 FQGNSA. The DNA for the CDR3 is TGTGCCAGCAGCTTCTCCGGGGCAGACTACAATGAGCAGTTCTTC. Amino acid sequence: CASSFSGADYNEQFF.